The 29 T cell receptor beta chains below all came from one sample that was sequenced in a study of radiation and T cells in renal cell carcinoma. Time point: blood 2 weeks post-SBRT. The treatment was: 15 Gy SBRT to primary tumor, nephrectomy 4 weeks later. TCRdb's copy holds only in-frame clones and misses some; the assay was immunoSEQ multiplex PCR. The repertoire consists of roughly 120,000 clones, with roughly four fifths occurring once and the leading ten covering approximately 2%. The sample consisted of blood, taken from a patient whose treatment included radiotherapy and nephrectomy. All receptors derive from a woman in her sixties or seventies with renal cell carcinoma.

The rearrangement joins TRBV28 to TRBJ2-3, with 8 bases matching TRBD2. Trimming cost V 7 bases and J 8 bases; bases outside gene matches: 20. Germline V gene lookup returns CDR1 MDHEN and CDR2 SYDVKM. There are 17 residues in the CDR3. The CDR3 sequence is CASTPPKVGGDGGTQYF. The CDR3 bases are TGTGCCAGCACCCCACCGAAGGTCGGGGGGGACGGGGGTACGCAGTATTTT.

This chain joins TRBV10-3 and TRBJ1-2; D may be TRBD1 (5 bases). With 2 bases removed from V and 7 bases from J, the gap between germline ends came to 5 bases. The CDR3 sequence is 11 residues long. Germline V gives CDR1 ENHRY, CDR2 SYGVKD. The CDR3 region has the DNA TGTGCCATCAGTGAGGGGGCTGGCTACACCTTC. It codes for CAISEGAGYTF.

The genes are TRBV4-2 and TRBJ1-1; D remains ambiguous. V was cut by 4 bases and J by 10 bases, with 16 bases left in between. Germline CDR1 LGHNA, CDR2 YNFKEQ. The CDR3 has 13 residues. The CDR3 loop is CASSPESGLGAFF. The CDR3 nucleotides read TGTGCCAGCAGCCCCGAATCCGGCCTTGGAGCTTTCTTT.

This clone showed up just once. This chain uses TRBV2 with TRBJ1-2; the D gene is possibly TRBD1 (6 bases). The CDR3 is 13 amino acids. Trimming shortened V by 5 bases and J by 3 bases, and 10 bases separated the two germline ends. The germline CDR1 and CDR2 sequences are SNHLY and FYNNEI. The CDR3 DNA follows: TGTGCCAGCAGTCCAGGGGCCTACTATGGCTACACCTTC. It yields the protein CASSPGAYYGYTF. Full variable domain (remainder filled in from reference TRBV2 and TRBJ1-2): EPEVTQTPSHQVTQMGQEVILRCVPISNHLYFYWYRQILGQKVEFLVSFYNNEISEKSEIFDDQFSVERPDGSNFTLKIRSTKLEDSAMYFCASSPGAYYGYTFGSGTRLTVV.

This clone has just a few counts. The chain is built from TRBV5-1 and TRBJ1-3; D perhaps matches TRBD1 (6 bases). Trimming cost V 5 bases and J 0 bases, with 15 bases left between them. Germline V gene lookup returns CDR1 SGHRS and CDR2 YFSETQ. This CDR3 spans 16 amino acids. The CDR3 nucleotides read TGCGCCAGCAGTTGGGACATATCAATCTCTGGAAACACCATATATTTT. Protein: CASSWDISISGNTIYF.

The chain combines TRBV5-1 with TRBJ1-3; no reliable D call. CDR3 length: 12 residues. Germline V gene lookup returns CDR1 SGHRS and CDR2 YFSETQ. Trimming took 3 bases from V and 8 from J, leaving 9 bases between them. The CDR3 reads CASSSQWDTIYF. The CDR3 DNA reads as TGCGCCAGCAGCTCCCAGTGGGACACCATATATTTT.

This chain links TRBV19 with TRBJ2-2; 7 bases agree with TRBD1. With V trimmed by 0 bases and J by 4 bases, 2 bases remained unmatched. Germline CDR1 reads LNHDA; CDR2 reads SQIVND (reference sequence). CDR3 size: 15 residues. In DNA, the CDR3 is TGTGCCAGTAGTATAGACAGGGGGTTCACCGGGGAGCTGTTTTTT. Translated: CASSIDRGFTGELFF.

The rearrangement joins TRBV6-1 to TRBJ2-7, with D maybe TRBD1 (6 bases). V lost 0 bases and J 10 bases, leaving 13 bases between the germline ends. The CDR3 extends over 13 amino acids. Germline-derived CDR1 and CDR2 are MNHNS and SASEGT. CDR3 sequence reads: CASSEAEQGKQYF. The CDR3 nucleotides are TGTGCCAGCAGTGAAGCGGAACAGGGTAAACAGTACTTC.

This clone turned up a few times. The chain carries TRBV11-3 and TRBJ2-3; no clear D. From germline, CDR1 is SGHNT and CDR2 YENEEA. Between the trimmed V and J ends, which lost 3 bases and 5 bases, there was a span of 6 bases. CDR3 length: 12 residues. CDR3 loop: CASSFTGDTQYF. CDR3 coding DNA: TGTGCCAGCAGCTTCACTGGAGATACGCAGTATTTT. The full variable domain, completed using reference TRBV11-3 and TRBJ2-3, is EAGVVQSPRYKIIEKKQPVAFWCNPISGHNTLYWYLQNLGQGPELLIRYENEEAVDDSQLPKDRFSAERLKGVDSTLKIQPAELGDSAVYLCASSFTGDTQYFGPGTRLTVL.

CDR3 region: CSVVVGDRGREQYF. The CDR3 nucleotides read TGCAGCGTTGTCGTAGGGGACAGGGGGCGTGAGCAGTACTTC. J is TRBJ2-7 and V is TRBV29-1; TRBD1 matches 12 bases. The CDR3 sequence is 14 residues long. CDR1 is SQVTM, CDR2 ANQGSEA, per germline. V was clipped by 4 bases and J by 7 bases; unmatched bases: 8.

The rearrangement uses TRBV28 and TRBJ1-2; D gene ambiguous. The CDR3 extends over 14 amino acids. V lost 11 bases and J 3 bases, leaving 19 bases between the germline ends. The V gene's germline CDR1 is MDHEN and CDR2 SYDVKM. The CDR3 reads CASGGLRRYYGYTF. CDR3 nucleotide sequence: TGTGCCTCAGGAGGTTTGCGAAGATACTATGGCTACACCTTC.

V gene TRBV6-5 combines with J gene TRBJ2-7; 7 positions match TRBD1. Germline CDR1 is MNHEY and CDR2 is SVGAGI. The CDR3 spans 16 residues. The ends lost 0 bases at V and 2 bases at J; junction bases unmatched: 7. In nucleotides, the CDR3 is TGTGCCAGCAGTTACTCGTTCACAGGGGTGACCTACGAGCAGTACTTC. This encodes CASSYSFTGVTYEQYF.

The rearrangement joins TRBV5-5 to TRBJ2-5, with D possibly being TRBD1 (7 bases). V was clipped by 4 bases and J by 2 bases, with 15 bases between them. This CDR3 has 15 residues. Looked up from germline, CDR1 is SGHKS and CDR2 is YYEKEE (reference sequence). CDR3 sequence (DNA): TGTGCCAGCAGCCCGGGGGCGGGACAGCAAGAGACCCAGTACTTC. It yields the protein CASSPGAGQQETQYF. Filled out from reference TRBV5-5 and TRBJ2-5, the complete variable domain reads DAGVTQSPTHLIKTRGQQVTLRCSPISGHKSVSWYQQVLGQGPQFIFQYYEKEERGRGNFPDRFSARQFPNYSSELNVNALLLGDSALYLCASSPGAGQQETQYFGPGTRLLVL.

The chain recombines TRBV5-1 with TRBJ2-7, with 9 bases aligning to TRBD1. Germline CDR1 SGHRS, CDR2 YFSETQ. The CDR3 covers 13 residues. V gave up 2 bases and J gave up 4 bases; unmatched junction bases: 1. CDR3 loop: CASSFDRGYEQYF. The CDR3 nucleotides read TGCGCCAGCAGCTTTGACAGGGGGTACGAGCAGTACTTC.

V usage is TRBV4-1 and J usage is TRBJ2-3, with 8 bases that match TRBD1. Germline V gene lookup returns CDR1 MGHRA and CDR2 YSYEKL. V was clipped by 1 base and J by 3 bases; unmatched bases: 6. There are 16 residues in the CDR3. In DNA, the CDR3 is TGCGCCAGCAGCCAAGTCACAGGGGGAAGGACAGATACGCAGTATTTT. Translated, it gives CASSQVTGGRTDTQYF.

This clone was found once. This chain connects TRBV30 to TRBJ1-2; tentative D call: TRBD1 (5 bases). V was cut by 3 bases and J by 8 bases, with 19 bases left in between. This CDR3 spans 14 amino acids. Per germline, CDR1 GTSNPN and CDR2 SVGIG (reference sequence). CDR3 sequence reads: CAWSRGTQREGYTF. The CDR3 DNA follows: TGTGCCTGGAGCCGCGGGACCCAAAGGGAAGGCTACACCTTC. The full variable domain, rest sourced from reference TRBV30 and TRBJ1-2, is SQTIHQWPATLVQPVGSPLSLECTVEGTSNPNLYWYRQAAGRGLQLLFYSVGIGQISSEVPQNLSASRPQDRQFILSSKKLLLSDSGFYLCAWSRGTQREGYTFGSGTRLTVV.

This clone was observed a few times. The chain recombines TRBV6-5 with TRBJ1-6, with a tentative D call TRBD1 (6 bases). The CDR3 totals 15 residues. Trimming stripped 0 bases from V and 6 bases from J, with 9 bases between. In germline, CDR1 is MNHEY, CDR2 SVGAGI. CDR3 DNA sequence: TGTGCCAGCAGTTACTCACGGACAGCTAATTCACCCCTCCACTTT. Its translation is CASSYSRTANSPLHF.

V is TRBV7-2 and J is TRBJ1-5; 7 bases align to TRBD1. Germline V gives CDR1 SGHTA, CDR2 FQGNSA. This CDR3 comprises 15 residues. J lost 5 bases, V lost 6 bases, and 10 bases had no gene match. The CDR3 DNA sequence: TGTGCCAGCAGTAGTGAGGGGGCGCCGGATCAGCCCCAGCATTTT. It codes for CASSSEGAPDQPQHF.

The gene calls are TRBV5-1 and TRBJ1-1; TRBD1 might be the D (5 bases). The CDR3 runs to 16 residues. The germline CDR1 and CDR2 sequences are SGHRS and YFSETQ. V was pared by 0 bases and J by 3 bases, with 15 bases between. CDR3 sequence (DNA): TGCGCCAGCAGCTTGGTATATGGGGGAGGCGACACTGAAGCTTTCTTT. The encoded protein is CASSLVYGGGDTEAFF. Full variable domain (rest looked up from reference TRBV5-1 and TRBJ1-1): KAGVTQTPRYLIKTRGQQVTLSCSPISGHRSVSWYQQTPGQGLQFLFEYFSETQRNKGNFPGRFSGRQFSNSRSEMNVSTLELGDSALYLCASSLVYGGGDTEAFFGQGTRLTVV.

This chain connects TRBV10-3 to TRBJ2-7, with 9 bases matching TRBD1. This CDR3 region has 14 residues. Unmatched junction bases numbered 5, after V lost 5 bases and J lost 3 bases. Germline CDR1 ENHRY, CDR2 SYGVKD. The CDR3 loop is CAISQQGAGYEQYF. The CDR3 DNA reads as TGTGCCATCAGTCAACAGGGGGCAGGCTACGAGCAGTACTTC.

This rearrangement joins TRBV5-1 to TRBJ1-2; tentative D call: TRBD1 (6 bases). CDR1 and CDR2 (germline): SGHRS, YFSETQ. Trimming removed 2 bases from V and 6 bases from J, with 17 bases in between. The CDR3 contains 15 residues. CDR3: CASSLPRGLGDGYTF. In nucleotides, the CDR3 is TGCGCCAGCAGCTTACCCAGGGGCCTGGGGGATGGCTACACCTTC.

This chain joins TRBV4-2 and TRBJ1-2; the D is unclear. Germline V gene sequence: CDR1 LGHNA, CDR2 YNFKEQ. V shed 4 bases and J shed 8 bases, with 20 bases lying between them. This CDR3 spans 15 amino acids. In DNA form, the CDR3 reads TGTGCCAGCAGCCCCTCCGTAGAGAGGGATCAGGGCTACACCTTC. It is translated as CASSPSVERDQGYTF.

The chain combines TRBV28 with TRBJ2-5, with TRBD2 matching 9 bases. Germline CDR1 MDHEN, CDR2 SYDVKM. This CDR3 is 17 amino acids long. Germline trimming cut 7 bases from V and 7 bases from J; bases unmatched to any gene: 19. DNA of the CDR3: TGTGCCAGCAACCCTCAGGCGTCTAGCGGGATTCGGGGGACCCAGTACTTC. Its translation is CASNPQASSGIRGTQYF.

J is TRBJ2-3 and V is TRBV27; 8 nucleotides agree with TRBD1. The CDR3 totals 16 residues. V lost 6 bases and J lost 2; bases outside the gene matches: 10. The germline gives CDR1 MNHEY, CDR2 SMNVEV (reference sequence). CDR3 protein: CASRRTGNIYTDTQYF. The CDR3, as DNA: TGTGCCAGCAGGAGGACAGGGAATATTTACACAGATACGCAGTATTTT.

CDR3 loop: CASSQGASWDTEAFF. CDR3 in DNA: TGTGCCAGCAGCCAAGGGGCCTCATGGGACACTGAAGCTTTCTTT. J is TRBJ1-1 and V is TRBV14; D not resolved. There are 15 residues in the CDR3. CDR1 and CDR2 (germline): SGHDN, FVKESK. V gave up 1 base and J gave up 3 bases, with 12 bases separating them.

This rearrangement joins TRBV6-5 to TRBJ1-1; TRBD1 aligns across 8 bases. V was clipped by 4 bases and J by 3 bases; unmatched bases: 7. Germline V gene sequence: CDR1 MNHEY, CDR2 SVGAGI. The CDR3 is made up of 15 amino acids. As DNA, the CDR3 is TGTGCCAGCAGTTCCCAGGGGGCCGCGGACACTGAAGCTTTCTTT. As protein: CASSSQGAADTEAFF.

The chain combines TRBV11-1 with TRBJ1-2; TRBD1 agrees at 7 bases. The ends lost 4 bases at V and 9 bases at J; junction bases unmatched: 8. The CDR3 covers 13 residues. Germline V gene sequence: CDR1 SGHAT, CDR2 FQDESV (reference sequence). The CDR3 is CASSSPPGQSYTF. The DNA for the CDR3 is TGTGCCAGCAGCTCTCCACCGGGACAGAGCTACACCTTC. Combining the CDR3 with reference TRBV11-1 and TRBJ1-2 gives the whole variable domain EAEVAQSPRYKITEKSQAVAFWCDPISGHATLYWYRQILGQGPELLVQFQDESVVDDSQLPKDRFSAERLKGVDSTLKIQPAELGDSAMYLCASSSPPGQSYTFGSGTRLTVV.

CDR3 in DNA: TGTGCCAGCAGCGTTGAAGGGCTTGGCTCCTACAATGAGCAGTTCTTC. Residues: CASSVEGLGSYNEQFF. This chain connects TRBV9 to TRBJ2-1; D remains unclear. The germline V gene encodes CDR1 SGDLS and CDR2 YYNGEE. The CDR3 totals 16 residues. The V end lost 2 bases, the J end lost 0 bases, and 12 bases lay between the germline ends.

This clone was observed once. The chain joins TRBV4-1 to TRBJ1-1; TRBD1 matches at 7 bases. The CDR3 extends over 15 amino acids. J gave up 0 bases and V 4 bases, and 5 bases lay outside the gene matches. Looked up from germline, CDR1 is MGHRA and CDR2 is YSYEKL. The chain's CDR3 is CASSPQQGLNTEAFF. CDR3 nucleotide sequence: TGCGCCAGCAGCCCCCAACAGGGGTTGAACACTGAAGCTTTCTTT.